This entry features one T cell receptor beta chain sequence. Here immunoSEQ multiplex PCR was the method, and the copy in TCRdb shows in-frame clones only, minus some. The data contain over 250,000 clones, 86% of them singletons. Germline-derived CDR1 and CDR2 are LGHNA and YSLEER. V lost 0 bases, J lost 4 bases, and 11 bases stayed unmatched. This CDR3 region has 18 residues. Cohort assignment relied on participant-reported clinical history. Recovery among Cohort 3 donors was established by two negative PCRs, clearance, or symptom resolution. The sample comes from a study of blood T cell repertoires in COVID-19. Study as a whole: Material from acute and convalescent COVID-19 was sourced from the United States, Italy and Spain. Nucleic acid was either cDNA or gDNA, and it came from T cells, B-cell-depleted T cells, or PBMCs.

Material: PBMCs or T cells enriched from blood (not recorded which). The TCR originated in a woman under 30 who had recovered from COVID-19. The V call is TRBV4-3, the J call TRBJ2-5; 10 nucleotides match TRBD2. The chain's CDR3 is CASSQDSLAGEGGETQYF. DNA for the CDR3: TGCGCCAGCAGCCAAGATTCCCTAGCGGGGGAGGGGGGAGAGACCCAGTACTTC.